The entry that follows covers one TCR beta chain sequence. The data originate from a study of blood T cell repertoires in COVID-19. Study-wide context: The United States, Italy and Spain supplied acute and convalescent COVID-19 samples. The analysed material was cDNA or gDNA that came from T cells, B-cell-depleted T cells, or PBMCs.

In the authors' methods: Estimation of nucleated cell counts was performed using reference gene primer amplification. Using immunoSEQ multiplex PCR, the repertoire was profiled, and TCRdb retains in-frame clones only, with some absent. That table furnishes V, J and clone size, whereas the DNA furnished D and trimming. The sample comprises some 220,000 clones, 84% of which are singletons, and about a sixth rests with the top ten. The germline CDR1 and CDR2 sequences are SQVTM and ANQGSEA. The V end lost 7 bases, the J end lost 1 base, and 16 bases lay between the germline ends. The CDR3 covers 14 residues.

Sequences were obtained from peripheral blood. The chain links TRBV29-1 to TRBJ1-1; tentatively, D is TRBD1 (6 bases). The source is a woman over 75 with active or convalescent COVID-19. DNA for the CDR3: TGCAGCGCCTTAAGGACAGACGCGAACACTGAAGCTTTCTTT. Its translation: CSALRTDANTEAFF.